This TCR beta chain was sequenced for a study of patients and donors after allogeneic stem cell transplantation. TCRdb recomputed calls from the RT-PCR reads with MiXCR, one row per CDR3 protein. The repertoire holds approximately 170,000 distinct CDR3 sequences, with 24% as singletons. V was clipped by 5 bases and J by 6 bases, with 7 bases between them. CDR3 length: 11 residues. CDR1 and CDR2 (germline): MNHEY, SMNVEV (reference sequence). The clonotype was recovered from a human donor who was either an allogeneic HSCT recipient or a stem cell or donor lymphocyte infusion donor (not recorded which). It is not recorded whose cells these are; they may come from a transplant donor. Sequencing was done on a sample of blood, either unsorted or a sorted T cell fraction (not recorded which). The rearrangement uses TRBV27 and TRBJ2-5; the D gene is possibly TRBD2 (5 bases). CDR3 loop: CASSTGKTQYF. CDR3 DNA: TGTGCCAGCAGTACGGGGAAGACCCAGTACTTC.